These 11 T cell receptor beta chains were all obtained from the same sample, sequenced in a study of blood T cell repertoires in COVID-19 (dated by TCRdb to the early 2020s). Library creation used the immunoSEQ multiplex PCR assay. TCRdb carries this immuneACCESS record with in-frame sequences only. Its versions omit some clonotypes, under half of them owing to an unresolved V gene in the studies checked, with the rest unexplained. The sample table records about 670,000 clones; 80% to 90% of these occur just once. In total, the top ten clones hold roughly 0.25% of the sample. Sample: peripheral blood. These receptors were obtained from a woman aged 18 to 35 with acute or convalescent COVID-19.

The V call is TRBV6-5, the J call TRBJ1-6, with D maybe TRBD1 (6 bases). V gave up 8 bases and J gave up 5 bases, with 16 bases separating them. Germline V CDR1 and CDR2: MNHEY, SVGAGI. The CDR3 runs 15 residues. CDR3 region: CASGGAGRNNSPLHF. The CDR3 bases are TGTGCCAGCGGGGGGGCAGGGAGGAATAATTCACCCCTCCACTTT.

In its sample, this clone was seen once. The chain has TRBV5-8 and TRBJ2-1; no definite D call. Deletions cut 4 bases from V and 5 bases from J, with 16 bases between. CDR1 SGHTS and CDR2 YDEGEE come from the germline V gene. The CDR3 covers 15 residues. CDR3 sequence: CASSPPRILNNEQFF. DNA for the CDR3: TGTGCCAGCAGCCCACCCAGGATATTAAACAATGAGCAGTTCTTC.

The CDR3 loop is CASRPQSRGYEKLFF. The CDR3 coding sequence is TGTGCCAGCAGACCTCAGTCCCGGGGGTATGAAAAACTGTTTTTT. The chain couples TRBV6-6 to TRBJ1-4, with D possibly TRBD1 on 5 matching bases. Germline lookup yields CDR1 MNHNY and CDR2 SVGAGI (reference sequence). Trimming removed 6 bases from V and 6 bases from J, with 17 bases in between. The CDR3 is 15 amino acids.

V usage is TRBV30 and J usage is TRBJ1-2; 8 positions match TRBD1. The CDR3 runs to 16 residues. Germline CDR1 is GTSNPN and CDR2 is SVGIG (reference sequence). Germline trimming cut 1 base from V and 4 bases from J; bases unmatched to any gene: 11. The CDR3 nucleotides read TGTGCCTGGAGTGCCCCCTCGGCAGGGGGCGCCTATGGCTACACCTTC. Translated: CAWSAPSAGGAYGYTF.

In its sample, this clone was seen a few times. The gene calls are TRBV28 and TRBJ1-1, with 9 bases lining up with TRBD1. The CDR3 spans 15 residues. V was pared by 5 bases and J by 1 base, with 5 bases of the junction left unmatched. Germline V CDR1 and CDR2: MDHEN, SYDVKM. As DNA, the CDR3 is TGTGCCAGCAGTCCACAGGGGGCCGGGAACACTGAAGCTTTCTTT. Translated: CASSPQGAGNTEAFF.

In DNA, the CDR3 is TGTGCCAGCAGCTTGGCCTCCGGGACAGGGTTTGGCTACACCTTC. It translates to CASSLASGTGFGYTF. The gene calls are TRBV5-6 and TRBJ1-2, with 9 positions matching TRBD1. V shed 0 bases, J shed 7 bases, and the junction held 7 bases outside the gene matches. The germline V gene has CDR1 SGHDT and CDR2 YYEEEE. The CDR3 length is 15 residues.

This chain connects TRBV5-1 to TRBJ2-1, with 7 bases matching TRBD1. V gave up 2 bases and J gave up 14 bases; unmatched junction bases: 7. CDR1 is SGHRS and CDR2 is YFSETQ in the germline V gene. CDR3 length: 12 amino acids. The CDR3 DNA follows: TGCGCCAGCAGCTTACCTGGACAGGAAAAGTTCTTC. Its translation is CASSLPGQEKFF.

This clone was seen only a few times. This rearrangement joins TRBV4-1 to TRBJ2-7, with D maybe TRBD2 (6 bases). Germline CDR1 reads MGHRA; CDR2 reads YSYEKL. V was cut by 5 bases and J by 2 bases, with 10 bases left in between. The CDR3 covers 13 residues. CDR3 in amino acids: CASSWDFAYEQYF. CDR3 coding DNA: TGCGCCAGCAGCTGGGACTTCGCCTACGAGCAGTACTTC.

V usage is TRBV5-8 and J usage is TRBJ1-2, with 7 bases that match TRBD1. Trimming at V came to 2 bases and at J to 4 bases, leaving 5 bases not matched to a gene. CDR1 is SGHTS and CDR2 is YDEGEE in the germline V gene. The CDR3 is 14 residues long. CDR3 protein: CASSFRGKGYGYTF. The CDR3 coding sequence is TGTGCCAGCAGCTTCAGGGGGAAGGGCTATGGCTACACCTTC.

This clone occurred once. The J gene is TRBJ1-4, the V gene TRBV29-1; D remains ambiguous. The germline gives CDR1 SQVTM, CDR2 ANQGSEA. Trimming took off 3 bases at V and 8 bases at J, with 13 bases between the two ends. The CDR3 extends over 13 amino acids. For the CDR3, the DNA is TGCAGCGTTGAGGAGGGTTCTATGGAAAAACTGTTTTTT. Translating gives CSVEEGSMEKLFF.

The rearrangement joins TRBV6-1 to TRBJ1-3; no definite D call. CDR3 length equals 12 residues. The germline CDR1 and CDR2 sequences are MNHNS and SASEGT. Trimming shortened V by 2 bases and J by 6 bases, and 5 bases separated the two germline ends. CDR3 protein: CASSELLNTIYF. The CDR3 nucleotides read TGTGCCAGCAGTGAACTTTTAAACACCATATATTTT.